Presented here are 16 T cell receptor beta chains from one specimen sequenced in a study of cytomegalovirus exposure and HLA in healthy donors. PCR primers comprised 60 Vbeta and 13 Jbeta primers. TCRdb keeps only in-frame clones here, not all; method: immunoSEQ multiplex PCR. The sample lists about 170,000 clones; about 62% were seen once. Sequenced material: PBMCs. These receptors all come from a man aged 35 to 55 in good health and CMV-seronegative.

The rearrangement uses TRBV11-1 and TRBJ2-5; no clear D. The J call may be wrong; the DNA end is better matched by TRBJ2-7. The germline V gene encodes CDR1 SGHAT and CDR2 FQDESV (reference sequence). The CDR3 has 9 amino acids. The chain's CDR3 is CASGVEQYF. CDR3 nucleotide sequence: TGTGCCAGCGGAGTCGAGCAGTACTTC.

The V gene is TRBV27, the J gene TRBJ2-5, with TRBD1 matching 8 bases. The better agreement between TRBJ2-7 and the DNA end casts doubt on the J call. The CDR3 spans 16 residues. Germline CDR1 and CDR2: MNHEY and SMNVEV (reference sequence). The CDR3 is CASSATDRGLPYEQYF. Here the CDR3 DNA reads TGTGCCAGCAGTGCCACCGACAGGGGTTTACCCTACGAGCAGTACTTC.

A note on this clone: This sample also contains other DNA sequences that code for the same CDR3. The V gene is TRBV6-5, the J gene TRBJ2-7, with no clear D. CDR1 is MNHEY, CDR2 SVGAGI, per germline. V gave up 0 bases and J gave up 3 bases, with 9 bases separating them. The CDR3 runs to 14 residues. CDR3 protein: CASSYSRLGYEQYF. CDR3 sequence (DNA): TGTGCCAGCAGTTACTCGAGGCTAGGCTACGAGCAGTACTTC.

The genes are TRBV29-1 and TRBJ2-6; 8 positions match TRBD1. The V gene's germline CDR1 is SQVTM and CDR2 ANQGSEA. Germline trimming cut 6 bases from V and 1 base from J; bases unmatched to any gene: 5. CDR3 size: 15 residues. CDR3 loop: CSVQGVFSGANVLTF. CDR3 coding DNA: TGCAGCGTACAGGGGGTCTTTTCTGGGGCCAACGTCCTGACTTTC. Full variable domain (remainder filled in from reference TRBV29-1 and TRBJ2-6): SAVISQKPSRDICQRGTSLTIQCQVDSQVTMMFWYRQQPGQSLTLIATANQGSEATYESGFVIDKFPISRPNLTFSTLTVSNMSPEDSSIYLCSVQGVFSGANVLTFGAGSRLTVL.

This clone was seen a handful of times. The CDR3 region is CASSLRAAGAFTNEKLFF. CDR3 DNA: TGTGCCAGCAGCTTAAGGGCTGCGGGGGCCTTTACTAATGAAAAACTGTTTTTT. This chain connects TRBV7-8 to TRBJ1-4; TRBD1 might be the D (6 bases). Trimming removed 2 bases at V and 2 bases at J, with 18 bases between. The germline CDR1 and CDR2 sequences are SGHVS and FQNEAQ. The length of the CDR3 is 18 residues.

J is TRBJ2-5 and V is TRBV14, with 10 nucleotides matching TRBD2. Germline assignment: CDR1 SGHDN and CDR2 FVKESK. The CDR3 is 15 residues long. V lost 3 bases, J lost 2 bases, and 3 bases stayed unmatched. The CDR3 nucleotides read TGTGCCAGCAGCCAGGGTAGCGGGAGGCAAGAGACCCAGTACTTC. It codes for CASSQGSGRQETQYF.

This chain connects TRBV27 to TRBJ2-2; the D gene is possibly TRBD2 (6 bases). V lost 8 bases and J lost 5, with 18 bases in between. CDR1 is MNHEY and CDR2 is SMNVEV in the germline V gene (reference sequence). This CDR3 contains 15 residues. Written as DNA, the CDR3 is TGTGCCAGCGGCGTTACGGGACTCTTGACCGGGGAGCTGTTTTTT. Protein sequence: CASGVTGLLTGELFF.

This clone was counted between two and nine times. The CDR3 region has the DNA TGCGCCAGCAGCCAAGGACATTCTGGAAACACCATATATTTT. Its translation is CASSQGHSGNTIYF. The genes are TRBV4-1 and TRBJ1-3; D remains ambiguous. Trimming shortened V by 1 base and J by 1 base, and 5 bases separated the two germline ends. Germline CDR1 reads MGHRA; CDR2 reads YSYEKL. This CDR3 has 14 residues.

The V call is TRBV5-1, the J call TRBJ1-3; D remains unclear. Looked up from germline, CDR1 is SGHRS and CDR2 is YFSETQ. The CDR3 covers 15 residues. V was clipped by 2 bases and J by 0 bases, with 9 bases between them. The CDR3 nucleotides are TGCGCCAGCAGCTTTTCCGGGAGCTCTGGAAACACCATATATTTT. Protein: CASSFSGSSGNTIYF.

The chain joins TRBV5-1 to TRBJ1-4; weak D call: TRBD1 (5 bases). V gave up 0 bases and J gave up 3 bases, with 9 bases separating them. This CDR3 is 15 amino acids long. Germline CDR1 SGHRS, CDR2 YFSETQ. Here the CDR3 DNA reads TGCGCCAGCAGCTTGGAATGGGGGGCTAATGAAAAACTGTTTTTT. It codes for CASSLEWGANEKLFF.

The chain is built from TRBV12-5 and TRBJ2-7; TRBD1 matches at 7 bases. The CDR3 totals 14 residues. V lost 1 base and J lost 0; bases outside the gene matches: 0. Germline V gene lookup returns CDR1 LGHNT and CDR2 FRNRAP. The DNA for the CDR3 is TGTGCTAGTGGTTTGGGACAGGGCTCCTACGAGCAGTACTTC. This gives the protein CASGLGQGSYEQYF.

This rearrangement joins TRBV5-1 to TRBJ2-7; 8 nucleotides match TRBD1. Trimming took 5 bases from V and 1 from J; bases not matched to a gene: 8. The CDR3 runs 15 residues. CDR1 and CDR2 from the germline V gene are SGHRS and YFSETQ. CDR3 DNA sequence: TGCGCCAGCAGGTGGGGACAGGAGGAATCCTACGAGCAGTACTTC. It is translated as CASRWGQEESYEQYF.

V gene TRBV29-1 combines with J gene TRBJ2-7; D is unresolved. The ends were cut back, 0 bases at V and 5 bases at J, with 14 bases in the middle. CDR1 and CDR2 (germline): SQVTM, ANQGSEA. CDR3 size: 14 residues. The CDR3 is CSVEDSFRPDEQYF. The CDR3 region has the DNA TGCAGCGTTGAAGATTCGTTCAGGCCCGACGAGCAGTACTTC.

The CDR3 is CASSSYRVGNSPLHF. CDR3 in DNA: TGTGCCAGCAGCTCCTACAGGGTTGGGAATTCACCCCTCCACTTT. This chain links TRBV7-2 with TRBJ1-6, with D possibly matching TRBD1 (6 bases). The germline CDR1 and CDR2 sequences are SGHTA and FQGNSA. V was pared by 4 bases and J by 7 bases, with 14 bases between. This CDR3 has 15 amino acids.

The chain recombines TRBV6-1 with TRBJ1-2; possible D gene TRBD1, 5 bases. V gave up 2 bases and J gave up 7 bases, with 20 bases separating them. Germline values: CDR1 MNHNS, CDR2 SASEGT. The CDR3 is 16 amino acids. The CDR3 DNA reads TGTGCCAGCAGTGAAAGCGGGGGGGGGACGCTGGGTGGCTACACCTTC. It encodes CASSESGGGTLGGYTF.

This chain joins TRBV27 and TRBJ2-7, with 7 bases that match TRBD1. The CDR3 length is 14 residues. Germline V gene data show CDR1 as MNHEY and CDR2 as SMNVEV (reference sequence). Trimming cost V 4 bases and J 2 bases; bases outside gene matches: 5. For the CDR3, the DNA is TGTGCCAGCAGTTCACAGGGGATCGCCTACGAGCAGTACTTC. It specifies CASSSQGIAYEQYF.